This T cell receptor (beta chain) stems from a study of identical twins. This clonotype was counted only a few times. Its cognate antigen is unknown. CDR3 length: 13 residues. Trimming pared 1 base from V and 9 bases from J, leaving 10 bases between. The germline gives CDR1 LGHDT, CDR2 YNNKEL (reference sequence). Study observations and caveats: Twin-shared out-of-frame alpha sequences showed excess low generation probability. Cord blood's abundant beta clonotypes had fewer insertions, unlike memory repertoires.

Template switching added a universal primer site; cDNA carried unique molecular identifiers. Each CDR3 protein gets one entry after TCRdb re-called the 5' RACE reads with MiXCR. The data contain around 530,000 distinct CDR3 sequences, roughly 15% of them seen just once; the ten biggest clones take up roughly 0.44%. This sample was also put to use in a study of yellow fever vaccine responses in identical twins. Turning to that study: Reports say the vaccine T cell response in twins looked partly convergent and partly personalized.

The clonotype comes from a woman aged 18-30 years in good health. Sequencing input: CD4+ T cells sorted from blood. The chain uses TRBV3-1 and TRBJ2-1; no clear D. Here the CDR3 DNA reads TGTGCCAGCAGCCAAGGCCCTAGTCGTGAGCAGTTCTTC. Translated, it gives CASSQGPSREQFF.